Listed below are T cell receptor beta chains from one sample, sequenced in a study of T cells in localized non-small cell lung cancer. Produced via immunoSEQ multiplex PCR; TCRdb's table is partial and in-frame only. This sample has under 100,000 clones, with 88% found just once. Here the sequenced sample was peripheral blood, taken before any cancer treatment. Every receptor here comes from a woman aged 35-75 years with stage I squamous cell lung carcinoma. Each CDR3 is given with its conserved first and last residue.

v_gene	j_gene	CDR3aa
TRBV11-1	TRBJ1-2	CASSQDRVGYTF
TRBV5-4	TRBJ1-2	CASSLGVKDRTNYGYTF
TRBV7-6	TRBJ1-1	CASSLGGGAAFF
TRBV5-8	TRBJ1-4	CASSFEGAGEKLFF
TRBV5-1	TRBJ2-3	CASSRPAGTDTQYF
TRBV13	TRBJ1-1	CASSLQGGRTEAFF
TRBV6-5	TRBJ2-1	CASSSSGGAYNEQFF
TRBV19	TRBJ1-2	CASSIDRTGGIDYGYTF
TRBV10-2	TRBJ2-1	CASRPPGGEQFF
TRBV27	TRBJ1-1	CASSLTEGPAFF
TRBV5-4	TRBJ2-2	CASSLRVDRANTGELFF
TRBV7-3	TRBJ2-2	CASSLNGRVNTGELFF
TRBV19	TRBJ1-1	CASSNGQGYTEAFF
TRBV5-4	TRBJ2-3	CASSLDPSGVTDTQYF
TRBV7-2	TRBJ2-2	CASSLAGRMTGELFF
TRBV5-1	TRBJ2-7	CASSLEGQGYEQYF
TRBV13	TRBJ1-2	CASSLGVNYGYTF
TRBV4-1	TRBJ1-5	CASSQDWGEASDQPQHF
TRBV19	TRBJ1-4	CASSRVTGTGEKLFF
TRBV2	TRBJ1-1	CASSETWTETEAFF
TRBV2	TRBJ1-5	CASSSGQGSQPQHF
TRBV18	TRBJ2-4	CASSPPVSKNIQYF
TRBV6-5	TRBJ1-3	CASSYSGQGTGNTIYF
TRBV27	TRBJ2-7	CASSLGRQGYEQYF
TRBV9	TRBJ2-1	CASSANLGGEQFF
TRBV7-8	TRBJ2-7	CASSFGQAFYEQYF
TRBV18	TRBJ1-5	CASSTSGKYQPQHF
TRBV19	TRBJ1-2	CASRLQINYGYTF
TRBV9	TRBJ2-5	CASSVTFGLGRRGGQETQYF
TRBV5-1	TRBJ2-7	CASSSTALSYEQYF
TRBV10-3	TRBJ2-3	CAISESGMVAGTDTQYF
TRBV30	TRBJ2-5	CAWSDPKRGGVKTQYF
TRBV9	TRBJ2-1	CASSELAGGMGNEQFF
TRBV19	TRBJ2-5	CASSARLAGGPGETQYF
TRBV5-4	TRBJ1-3	CASTPGRGAGGNTIYF
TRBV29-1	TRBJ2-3	CSVPPGGKVTDTQYF
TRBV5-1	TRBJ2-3	CASSGSSGGRGDTQYF
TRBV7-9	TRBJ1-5	CASSLDGDLNQPQHF
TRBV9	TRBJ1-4	CASSVGQGGEKLFF
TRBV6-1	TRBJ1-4	CASSLGQEKLFF
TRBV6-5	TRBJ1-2	CASSSGGSRVGNVYTF
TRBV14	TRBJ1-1	CASSQGSSGAFF
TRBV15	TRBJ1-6	CATSTLLIRGTNSPLHF
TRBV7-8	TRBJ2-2	CASTQGNTGELFF
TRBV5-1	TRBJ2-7	CASSLGDSNYEQYF
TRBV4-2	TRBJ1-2	CASSQGPQETYYGYTF
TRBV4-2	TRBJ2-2	CASSLGGANTGELFF
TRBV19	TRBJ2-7	CASSIGADYEQYF